The rows below give T cell receptor beta chains drawn from one sample of a study of blood T cells in healthy people across ages. Each CDR3 protein gets one entry after TCRdb re-called the 5' RACE reads with MiXCR. The table lists some 750,000 distinct CDR3 sequences, 22% of them singletons, with approximately 20% in the top ten. The sequenced sample was blood. The receptors were gathered from a man between 65 and 85 years old in good health. CDR3s include the opening cysteine and the closing phenylalanine or tryptophan.

TRBV11-2	TRBJ1-1	CASSLAAVTGTEAFF
TRBV5-1	TRBJ1-2	CASSLGTPGVYGYTF
TRBV27	TRBJ2-3	CASSLRGGVVSADTQYF
TRBV11-2	-	CASTSVQETQYF
TRBV7-9	TRBJ1-1	CASSLLGTGNTEAFF
TRBV6-1	TRBJ2-3	CASRGEREPNFSDTQYF
TRBV4-2	TRBJ2-2	CASSQNTGELFF
TRBV6-6	TRBJ2-3	CASSYSMDRSDTQYF
TRBV7-7	TRBJ2-7	CASSLQPFPSYEQYF
TRBV6-6	TRBJ1-1	CASSYKELNTEVFF
TRBV4-1	TRBJ1-1	CASSHGFLLEGTEAFF
TRBV12-3/TRBV12-4	-	CASSFGRGLQETQYF
TRBV20-1	TRBJ1-2	CSALINYGYTF
TRBV12-3/TRBV12-4	TRBJ2-1	CASSRRLAGAFNEQFF
TRBV6-6	TRBJ2-3	CASKWTADTQYF
TRBV20-1	TRBJ1-2	CSAQPAEGYTF
TRBV29-1	TRBJ1-1	CSVGEGLWNTEAFF
TRBV20-1	TRBJ1-5	CSARRQGQDQPRHF
TRBV14	TRBJ2-1	CASSRFPGGSSYNERFF
TRBV7-2	TRBJ2-3	CASSKNPTSGPSTDTQYF
TRBV4-1	TRBJ1-2	CASSQEGCRGSYGYTF
TRBV12-3/TRBV12-4	TRBJ1-5	CASSLGIRNQPQHF
TRBV5-1	TRBJ1-4	CASTLTGAPNEKLFF
TRBV14	TRBJ2-3	CASSQSQGRTDTQYF
TRBV5-5	TRBJ2-2	CASNTDLFAGELFF
TRBV4-1	TRBJ2-2	CASSQDLRLAGEGYVGELFF
TRBV25-1	TRBJ2-1	CASSLAGGYEQFF
TRBV28	TRBJ2-3	CASSLGRAVEGTDTQYF
TRBV15	TRBJ1-1	CATSRDGRGREAFF
TRBV9	TRBJ1-1	CASSVSGTGLTEAFF
TRBV29-1	TRBJ2-1	CSVDDSGPGNEQFF
TRBV5-1	TRBJ1-4	CASSFTYDTGLRATNEKLFF
TRBV20-1	-	CSATVLAGGHKDEQYF
TRBV20-1	TRBJ2-3	CSAREGGAQRGTDTQYF
TRBV5-6	TRBJ2-2	CASRHEGNTGELFF
TRBV12-5	TRBJ2-1	CASGLAPLGEQFF
TRBV14	TRBJ2-7	CASSQIQGDEQYF
TRBV7-9	TRBJ1-2	CASSLTWNYTF
TRBV9	TRBJ2-4	CASSGHMNIQYF
TRBV12-3/TRBV12-4	TRBJ2-1	CASSQDWGRAYNEQFF
TRBV20-1	TRBJ2-7	CSAIPGQTYEQYF
TRBV29-1	TRBJ1-1	CSVEMVRGLRTEAFF
TRBV29-1	TRBJ1-1	CSVGERTYQAFF
TRBV4-3	TRBJ2-1	CASSQDSRSGSEQFF
TRBV12-3/TRBV12-4	TRBJ2-1	CASRSSAGPYNEQFF
TRBV6-4	TRBJ2-5	CASGRDHGETQYF